These 6 T cell receptor beta chains came from one sample sequenced in a study of human T cells and chemical hapten exposure (dated by TCRdb to the early 2020s). Library creation used RACE. Sequenced on a NextSeq 500. TCRdb ran its own pipeline on the public reads, namely fastp trimming at Q25 and MiXCR clone calling, and kept in-frame beta chains. CDR3 protein duplicates are merged, each entry listing the most common genes and DNA. The sample table contains over 300,000 distinct CDR3 sequences; only one count was recorded for 4.5% to 5.5% of them. The top ten clonotypes cover approximately 2.8% of the sample. Reading the label with the study, this specimen's time point is: pre-sensitization, week 0. This specimen's treatment or condition label, per the study, means: therapeutic diphenylcyclopropenone sensitization with weekly scalp DPC. This specimen was whole blood, taken in connection with sensitization to the hapten diphenylcyclopropenone (DPC). The origin of the receptors is a woman aged 45-65 years with alopecia areata. Some clones in this sample may be carry-over from other donors' samples.

This rearrangement joins TRBV20-1 to TRBJ1-4; the D is unclear. The V gene's germline CDR1 is DFQATT and CDR2 SNEGSKA (reference sequence). The ends were cut back, 3 bases at V and 7 bases at J, with 12 bases in the middle. CDR3 length equals 13 residues. CDR3 in DNA: TGCAGTGCTAGGGCCGGAGAGCTTGAAAAACTGTTTTTT. This gives the protein CSARAGELEKLFF.

This clonotype was found many times. The V call is TRBV7-6, the J call TRBJ2-1, with 9 bases lining up with TRBD2. The ends lost 1 base at V and 0 bases at J; junction bases unmatched: 10. Germline lookup yields CDR1 SGHVS and CDR2 FNYEAQ. This CDR3 comprises 19 residues. The DNA for the CDR3 is TGTGCCAGCAGCTTAGAAGCCCGGCTAGCGGGAAGCTCCTACAATGAGCAGTTCTTC. Its translation is CASSLEARLAGSSYNEQFF.

This clonotype came up many times. The chain is built from TRBV7-9 and TRBJ2-1, with 10 bases aligning to TRBD2. The CDR3 spans 16 residues. In germline, CDR1 is SEHNR, CDR2 FQNEAQ (reference sequence). The trim removed 5 bases at V and 4 bases at J, leaving 8 bases unmatched. The CDR3 sequence: CASSLIAGGGYNEQFF. DNA for the CDR3: TGTGCCAGCAGCCTAATAGCGGGGGGCGGGTACAATGAGCAGTTCTTC.

This clonotype was recorded at least ten times. The chain joins TRBV11-2 to TRBJ2-1; TRBD2 matches at 9 bases. V lost 1 base to trimming and J lost 2 bases; unmatched junction nucleotides: 0. From germline, CDR1 is SGHAT and CDR2 FQNNGV. The CDR3 has 15 amino acids. CDR3 region: CASSLGTSAYNEQFF. The CDR3 DNA reads TGTGCCAGCAGCTTAGGGACTAGCGCCTACAATGAGCAGTTCTTC. The full variable domain, completed using reference TRBV11-2 and TRBJ2-1, is EAGVAQSPRYKIIEKRQSVAFWCNPISGHATLYWYQQILGQGPKLLIQFQNNGVVDDSQLPKDRFSAERLKGVDSTLKIQPAKLEDSAVYLCASSLGTSAYNEQFFGPGTRLTVL.

This clonotype came up many times. V is TRBV7-2 and J is TRBJ2-7; D possibly corresponds to TRBD2 (5 bases). V lost 6 bases, J lost 0 bases, and 18 bases lay in between. The CDR3 sequence is 16 residues long. Germline V gene sequence: CDR1 SGHTA, CDR2 FQGNSA. Written as DNA, the CDR3 is TGTGCCAGCAGTTCCAATTGGCTAGCCGGCTCCTACGAGCAGTACTTC. Translating it yields CASSSNWLAGSYEQYF.

This clonotype was seen repeatedly, ten times or more. The chain joins TRBV29-1 to TRBJ2-1, with 12 bases that match TRBD2. After removal of 4 bases from V and 9 bases from J, the junction contained 4 bases not matched to a gene. This CDR3 spans 13 amino acids. In germline, CDR1 is SQVTM, CDR2 ANQGSEA. CDR3 protein: CSVGLAGDGEQFF. CDR3 coding DNA: TGCAGCGTTGGACTAGCGGGGGACGGTGAGCAGTTCTTC.